This TCR beta chain derives from a study of long-term antiretroviral therapy in people with HIV. This clone was seen a single time. Its antigen is as yet unknown. The CDR3 consists of 16 residues. Trimming left V 0 bases short and J 2 bases short, with 13 bases between. Looked up from germline, CDR1 is SGDLS and CDR2 is YYNGEE. Notes on the study in general: Controls exceeded HIV repertoires in CDR3 length range. Increased diversity was seen after ART, yet it remained lower than in transplant donor controls.

One or more pre-ART and two or more post-ART PBMC samples were available from each donor. Run at survey level, the immunoSEQ assay was version v3.0. Sequencing set out to capture roughly 40,000-55,000 T-cell genomes per sample. The method was immunoSEQ multiplex PCR; TCRdb's version includes in-frame clones alone and lacks a portion of them. Among roughly 29,000 clones listed, about 85% were seen once. The chain joins TRBV9 to TRBJ2-3, with D unclear. The origin of this receptor is a man aged 35-49 years with HIV. The sequences come from unsorted PBMCs, collected 3 years after starting antiretroviral therapy. The CDR3 nucleotides are TGTGCCAGCAGCGTAGGCGACTCTATGTACACAGATACGCAGTATTTT. Protein product: CASSVGDSMYTDTQYF.